The text below deals with one T cell receptor beta chain. Use of 60 Vbeta and 13 Jbeta primers characterized the PCR. Sequencing was performed with immunoSEQ multiplex PCR; in TCRdb, only in-frame clones are kept and a portion is missing. The sample yields 110,000 to 150,000 clones, around 80% seen once. This entry is derived from a study of cytomegalovirus exposure and HLA in healthy donors. After removal of 3 bases from V and 3 bases from J, the junction contained 5 bases not matched to a gene. Germline values: CDR1 SGHRS, CDR2 YFSETQ. This CDR3 spans 16 amino acids. The specimen was PBMCs. The rearrangement uses TRBV5-1 and TRBJ2-1; TRBD2 agrees at 11 bases. This clonotype was obtained from a man aged 35 to 55 in good health and CMV-seronegative. The CDR3 DNA sequence: TGCGCCAGCAGCTATTCTCTAGCGGGGGGCTACAATGAGCAGTTCTTC. Its protein is CASSYSLAGGYNEQFF.